Listed below are T cell receptor beta chains from one sample, sequenced in a study of blood T cell repertoires in COVID-19. TCRdb's copy holds only in-frame clones and misses some; the assay was immunoSEQ multiplex PCR. Among around 120,000 clones listed, 90% were seen once. Source material: peripheral blood. These receptors originate from a man aged 55 to 70 with COVID-19, enrolled during active disease. Both conserved end residues are part of each CDR3. D genes are given only for firm matches. Not every row has a clone size; where given, it reads once, few, many or a size class.

TRBV29-1	.	TRBJ1-5	.	TGCAGCCCGAAGGTAGTGGGGCAGCATCAGCCCCAGCATTTT	CSPKVVGQHQPQHF
TRBV3-1/TRBV3-2	.	TRBJ2-1	.	TGTGCCAGCAGCCAAGATAGGGCTAGTTCTCCCTTCGCGGGGCAGTTCTTC	CASSQDRASSPFAGQFF
TRBV30	.	TRBJ1-6	.	TGTGCCTCCGGAGGGCCCGCCAATAATTCACCCCTCCACTTT	CASGGPANNSPLHF
TRBV10-3	.	TRBJ1-2	.	TGTGCCATCAGTGAGTCGTTGTTCCAGGATACTAACTATGGCTACACCTTC	CAISESLFQDTNYGYTF
TRBV4-2	few	TRBJ2-3	.	TGTGCCAGCAGCCGAGGGACTTTCCTCCCTAACACAGATACGCAGTATTTT	CASSRGTFLPNTDTQYF
TRBV5-1	.	TRBJ1-1	TRBD1	TGCGCCAGCAGCTTGGGACAGGGGGAGAGTGAAGCTTTCTTT	CASSLGQGESEAFF
TRBV6-2/TRBV6-3	few	TRBJ2-3	TRBD2	TGTGCCAGCAGTGCCGGGACTAGCGTTGGGACAGATACGCAGTATTTT	CASSAGTSVGTDTQYF
TRBV5-5	few	TRBJ2-7	.	TGTGCCAGCAGCTTGTTGAGGAACTCCTACGAGCAGTACTTC	CASSLLRNSYEQYF
TRBV15	.	TRBJ1-3	.	TGTGCCACCAGCAGAGAGGCACTGAGGCGCAACTCTGGAAACACCATATATTTT	CATSREALRRNSGNTIYF
TRBV27	.	TRBJ2-7	TRBD2	TGTGCCAGCAAGGGCGGGAGGCTTTACGAGCAGTACTTC	CASKGGRLYEQYF
TRBV11-2	.	TRBJ2-1	TRBD2	TGTGCCAGCAGCCGGAGCGGGAGCTACAATGAGCAGTTCTTC	CASSRSGSYNEQFF
TRBV5-1	.	TRBJ1-2	TRBD1	TGCGCCAGCACCGACGACACAGGGGGACATGGCTACACCTTC	CASTDDTGGHGYTF
TRBV19	.	TRBJ2-2	.	TGTGCCAGTACCTATCGGGACGGGGAGCTGTTTTTT	CASTYRDGELFF
TRBV10-2	once	TRBJ1-5	TRBD1	TGCGCCAGCAGTGAGTCGACAGGGGCGAATCAGCCCCAGCATTTT	CASSESTGANQPQHF
TRBV5-1	.	TRBJ2-4	.	TGCGCCAGCAGCTTGGGAGGGGCCAAAAACATTCAGTACTTC	CASSLGGAKNIQYF
TRBV4-3	.	TRBJ2-7	.	TGCGCCAGCAGCCAATTCAACAACCCCTCCTACGAGCAGTACTTC	CASSQFNNPSYEQYF
TRBV2	.	TRBJ1-1	.	TGTGCCAGCATCCCCTTCTTACAGGGTACTGAAGCTTTCTTT	CASIPFLQGTEAFF
TRBV27	once	TRBJ2-5	TRBD1	TGTGCCAGCAGCAGACAGGGACCCCAAGAGACCCAGTACTTC	CASSRQGPQETQYF
TRBV30	.	TRBJ2-1	.	TGTGCCTGGAGTGTACAGGGCGATGAGCAGTTCTTC	CAWSVQGDEQFF
TRBV4-3	.	TRBJ2-2	TRBD1	TGCGCCAGCAGCCAAGCCCGTTACGGGACAGGGATCACCGGGGAGCTGTTTTTT	CASSQARYGTGITGELFF
TRBV4-1	.	TRBJ1-3	.	TGCGCCAGCAGCCAAGTTGAAACCTACTCTGGAAACACCATATATTTT	CASSQVETYSGNTIYF
TRBV4-1	few	TRBJ2-7	TRBD2	TGCGCCAGCAGCCAAGATAGGGTGAATAGCGGGGGCTACGAGCAGTACTTC	CASSQDRVNSGGYEQYF
TRBV24-1	once	TRBJ2-1	TRBD1	TGTGCCACCAGTGACCCGGACAGGGCCCTCTACAATGAGCAGTTCTTC	CATSDPDRALYNEQFF
TRBV30	.	TRBJ1-1	TRBD1	TGTGCTGGGACAGGGGGAGAGACTGAAGCTTTCTTT	CAGTGGETEAFF
TRBV18	few	TRBJ2-1	.	TGTGCCAGCTCCCCAATCGGGGGGCTTTACAATGAGCAGTTCTTC	CASSPIGGLYNEQFF
TRBV3-1/TRBV3-2	.	TRBJ1-2	.	TGTGCCAGCAGCCAAGTGAACCGCGGAGGCTACACCTTC	CASSQVNRGGYTF
TRBV19	.	TRBJ1-2	.	TGTGCCAGTAATCCGGCGGGGGGGTCCCACTATGGCTACACCTTC	CASNPAGGSHYGYTF
TRBV30	.	TRBJ2-5	.	TGTGCCTGGAGTCTAGGGGAACAAGAGACCCAGTACTTC	CAWSLGEQETQYF
TRBV7-9	.	TRBJ1-2	.	TGTGCCAGCAGCTCCCCAAGAGGGTATGGCTACACCTTC	CASSSPRGYGYTF
TRBV7-9	.	TRBJ1-5	TRBD1	TGTGCCAGCAGCCGACAGGGGATGGGCAATCAGCCCCAGCATTTT	CASSRQGMGNQPQHF
TRBV6-5	.	TRBJ1-2	TRBD1	TGTGCCACTGCAACAGGGGGCGCAGGTAACTATGGCTACACCTTC	CATATGGAGNYGYTF
TRBV4-1	.	TRBJ2-1	TRBD2	TGCGCCAGCAGCCAAGCCAGGACTAGAAGTCACTACAATGAGCAGTTCTTC	CASSQARTRSHYNEQFF
TRBV7-8	.	TRBJ1-3	.	TGTGCCAGCAGCGGCGGACTGGCGGGAAACACCATATATTTT	CASSGGLAGNTIYF